These 28 T cell receptor beta chains originate from one sample sequenced in a study of cytomegalovirus exposure and HLA in healthy donors. Clones were read by immunoSEQ multiplex PCR, and TCRdb kept only the in-frame ones, dropping some. The sample records 150,000 to 200,000 clones, 85% being singletons. Source material: PBMCs. Source of these receptors: a man aged 25 to 45 in good health and CMV-seropositive.

The rearrangement uses TRBV6-1 and TRBJ2-5; TRBD2 matches at 9 bases. This CDR3 has 14 amino acids. CDR1 MNHNS and CDR2 SASEGT come from the germline V gene. The V and J ends lost 7 bases and 2 bases, in that order; junction bases with no gene match: 5. DNA for the CDR3: TGTGCCAGCATTGGGACTAGCACTCAAGAGACCCAGTACTTC. It is translated as CASIGTSTQETQYF.

This clone was seen more than once but under ten times. The chain couples TRBV5-4 to TRBJ2-7; possible D gene TRBD2, 5 bases. V gave up 2 bases and J gave up 2 bases, with 8 bases separating them. CDR1 is SGHNT and CDR2 is YYREEE in the germline V gene (reference sequence). CDR3 size: 13 residues. CDR3 residues: CASSFGLPYEQYF. The CDR3 DNA is TGTGCCAGCAGCTTCGGACTCCCCTACGAGCAGTACTTC.

The chain joins TRBV18 to TRBJ2-7; a possible D gene is TRBD1 (6 bases). The CDR3 runs 15 residues. Trimming pared 4 bases from V and 2 bases from J, leaving 15 bases between. From germline, CDR1 is KGHSH and CDR2 LQKENI. The CDR3 loop is CASSRPPDSAYEQYF. The CDR3 region has the DNA TGTGCCAGCTCACGACCCCCGGACAGTGCCTACGAGCAGTACTTC.

The chain recombines TRBV5-4 with TRBJ2-5; 9 bases match TRBD2. V gave up 4 bases and J gave up 3 bases; unmatched junction bases: 13. Germline V gene lookup returns CDR1 SGHNT and CDR2 YYREEE (reference sequence). The CDR3 spans 17 residues. The CDR3 reads CASSALIGLAGKETQYF. The DNA for the CDR3 is TGTGCCAGCAGCGCCCTTATCGGGCTAGCGGGGAAAGAGACCCAGTACTTC. The full variable domain, its missing parts supplied by reference TRBV5-4 and TRBJ2-5, is ETGVTQSPTHLIKTRGQQVTLRCSSQSGHNTVSWYQQALGQGPQFIFQYYREEENGRGNFPPRFSGLQFPNYSSELNVNALELDDSALYLCASSALIGLAGKETQYFGPGTRLLVL.

CDR3 DNA sequence: TGTGCCAGCTCACCTACAGGGGGGGCCTACGAGCAGTACTTC. The encoded protein is CASSPTGGAYEQYF. V and J are TRBV18 and TRBJ2-7; tentatively, D is TRBD1 (8 bases). The V gene's germline CDR1 is KGHSH and CDR2 LQKENI. V gave up 3 bases and J gave up 2 bases, with 11 bases separating them. The CDR3 loop spans 14 amino acids. The complete variable domain, with remaining parts taken from reference TRBV18 and TRBJ2-7, reads NAGVMQNPRHLVRRRGQEARLRCSPMKGHSHVYWYRQLPEEGLKFMVYLQKENIIDESGMPKERFSAEFPKEGPSILRIQQVVRGDSAAYFCASSPTGGAYEQYFGPGTRLTVT.

The chain has TRBV11-3 and TRBJ2-7, with TRBD2 matching over 9 bases. Trimming took 5 bases from V and 6 from J; bases not matched to a gene: 8. The length of the CDR3 is 14 residues. The germline CDR1 and CDR2 sequences are SGHNT and YENEEA. CDR3 DNA: TGTGCCAGCAGCCCCTCGGGACTAGCAGGCGAGCAGTACTTC. Protein sequence: CASSPSGLAGEQYF.

V and J are TRBV7-8 and TRBJ1-2; TRBD1 is a possible D gene (6 bases). Trimming took off 4 bases at V and 3 bases at J, with 15 bases between the two ends. CDR3 size: 15 residues. Germline loops: CDR1 SGHVS, CDR2 FQNEAQ. Written as DNA, the CDR3 is TGTGCCAGCAGCTCTGACAGGTTAAGAGACTATGGCTACACCTTC. It specifies CASSSDRLRDYGYTF.

The chain combines TRBV18 with TRBJ2-5; 8 bases map to TRBD1. Germline V gene sequence: CDR1 KGHSH, CDR2 LQKENI. The CDR3 has 14 amino acids. The J segment lost 5 bases and the V segment lost 4 bases, leaving 6 bases of the junction unmatched. DNA for the CDR3: TGTGCCAGCTCACTGACAGGGGTTCGTGAGACCCAGTACTTC. Translation gives CASSLTGVRETQYF.

The chain joins TRBV6-6 to TRBJ2-5; a weak D match, TRBD1 (6 bases). CDR1 and CDR2 (germline): MNHNY, SVGAGI (reference sequence). The CDR3 has 15 residues. V was trimmed by 0 bases and J by 1 base, leaving 9 bases between them. This chain's CDR3 is CASSYSRTVQETQYF. The CDR3 DNA reads TGTGCCAGCAGTTACTCCCGGACAGTCCAAGAGACCCAGTACTTC.

The V call is TRBV7-3, the J call TRBJ2-3, with a tentative D call TRBD1 (6 bases). CDR3 length: 13 amino acids. Germline V gene data show CDR1 as SGHTA and CDR2 as FQGTGA. V was trimmed by 7 bases and J by 4 bases, leaving 12 bases between them. CDR3: CASNRAHADTQYF. As DNA, the CDR3 is TGTGCCAGCAACAGGGCCCATGCAGATACGCAGTATTTT.

The chain links TRBV27 to TRBJ2-3, with 7 bases lining up with TRBD1. V gave up 8 bases and J gave up 8 bases; unmatched junction bases: 13. Germline values: CDR1 MNHEY, CDR2 SMNVEV (reference sequence). The CDR3 spans 14 residues. The CDR3 region has the DNA TGTGCCAGCGCCGACAGGGCCCAGTGGGGTACGCAGTATTTT. Its protein product is CASADRAQWGTQYF.

V usage is TRBV5-4 and J usage is TRBJ2-1; 10 bases align to TRBD2. The germline gives CDR1 SGHNT, CDR2 YYREEE (reference sequence). This CDR3 spans 17 amino acids. Trimming cost V 1 base and J 4 bases; bases outside gene matches: 8. CDR3 sequence reads: CASSLIAGGPMYNEQFF. The CDR3 DNA reads as TGTGCCAGCAGCTTGATAGCGGGGGGTCCTATGTACAATGAGCAGTTCTTC.

The gene calls are TRBV6-1 and TRBJ1-3, with TRBD1 matching 9 bases. The length of the CDR3 is 13 residues. Germline V lookup: CDR1 MNHNS, CDR2 SASEGT. Losses at the gene ends were 9 bases for V and 6 bases for J; bases not matched to a gene: 6. CDR3 coding DNA: TGTGCCAGTTCCGGGACAGGGACAAACACCATATATTTT. Amino acids: CASSGTGTNTIYF.

This chain uses TRBV14 with TRBJ2-2; D gene ambiguous. Germline V gives CDR1 SGHDN, CDR2 FVKESK. The CDR3 contains 15 residues. Trimming pared 3 bases from V and 1 base from J, leaving 9 bases between. The CDR3 loop is CASSQNRVNTGELFF. CDR3 DNA sequence: TGTGCCAGCAGCCAGAACAGAGTGAACACCGGGGAGCTGTTTTTT.

This clone was observed at least ten times. The chain couples TRBV2 to TRBJ2-1; 9 positions agree with TRBD1. There are 15 residues in the CDR3. Germline V lookup: CDR1 SNHLY, CDR2 FYNNEI. After removal of 6 bases from V and 2 bases from J, the junction contained 5 bases not matched to a gene. CDR3: CASRSRDRAYNEQFF. In nucleotides, the CDR3 is TGTGCCAGCAGATCCCGGGACAGGGCCTACAATGAGCAGTTCTTC.

This chain connects TRBV6-5 to TRBJ2-7, with D uncertain. Germline CDR1 and CDR2: MNHEY and SVGAGI. The CDR3 is 16 residues long. V dropped 3 bases and J dropped 3 bases, with 18 bases sitting between them. The CDR3 coding sequence is TGTGCCAGCAGTTATGACTTGGCGGCTTCGGGCTACGAGCAGTACTTC. Its translation: CASSYDLAASGYEQYF.

The V gene is TRBV7-2, the J gene TRBJ2-5; TRBD2 matches 10 bases. Trimming at V came to 5 bases and at J to 5 bases, leaving 8 bases not matched to a gene. Germline V gene data show CDR1 as SGHTA and CDR2 as FQGNSA. This CDR3 is 15 amino acids long. CDR3 region: CASSRAGSGGETQYF. The CDR3 DNA follows: TGTGCCAGCAGCCGCGCGGGTAGCGGGGGGGAGACCCAGTACTTC. Variable domain in full (rest from reference TRBV7-2 and TRBJ2-5): GAGVSQSPSNKVTEKGKDVELRCDPISGHTALYWYRQSLGQGLEFLIYFQGNSAPDKSGLPSDRFSAERTGGSVSTLTIQRTQQEDSAVYLCASSRAGSGGETQYFGPGTRLLVL.

The V and J genes are TRBV7-8 and TRBJ1-5; 7 bases map to TRBD1. Germline values: CDR1 SGHVS, CDR2 FQNEAQ. V gave up 0 bases and J gave up 6 bases; unmatched junction bases: 8. This CDR3 is 16 amino acids long. The CDR3, as DNA: TGTGCCAGCAGCTTAGCGGCAGGGGGAACGGGTCAGCCCCAGCATTTT. This encodes CASSLAAGGTGQPQHF.

The chain is built from TRBV2 and TRBJ1-1; possibly TRBD1 for D (5 bases). V lost 3 bases to trimming and J lost 1 base, with 6 bases between them. Germline V CDR1 and CDR2: SNHLY, FYNNEI. The CDR3 is 13 residues long. CDR3 coding DNA: TGTGCCAGCAGTGACACAGGGAACACTGAAGCTTTCTTT. Translated, it gives CASSDTGNTEAFF.

The V call is TRBV5-1, the J call TRBJ2-7; 11 nucleotides agree with TRBD1. Germline assignment: CDR1 SGHRS and CDR2 YFSETQ. The CDR3 length is 14 residues. V lost 4 bases, J lost 5 bases, and 5 bases stayed unmatched. The CDR3 DNA follows: TGCGCCAGCAGCCCCGGGACAGGGGGTCACGAGCAGTACTTC. It is translated as CASSPGTGGHEQYF.

The table lists this clone with a few counts. The chain joins TRBV29-1 to TRBJ1-6; D call uncertain. Trimming pared 4 bases from V and 5 bases from J, leaving 9 bases between. CDR1 and CDR2 (germline): SQVTM, ANQGSEA. The CDR3 spans 13 residues. CDR3 in amino acids: CSVGGPDNSPLHF. CDR3 DNA sequence: TGCAGCGTTGGAGGGCCCGATAATTCACCCCTCCACTTT. The variable domain in full, with the rest retrieved from reference TRBV29-1 and TRBJ1-6, is SAVISQKPSRDICQRGTSLTIQCQVDSQVTMMFWYRQQPGQSLTLIATANQGSEATYESGFVIDKFPISRPNLTFSTLTVSNMSPEDSSIYLCSVGGPDNSPLHFGNGTRLTVT.

This clone showed up just once. This rearrangement joins TRBV27 to TRBJ2-2, with D perhaps matching TRBD1 (5 bases). V was clipped by 5 bases and J by 7 bases, with 11 bases between them. Germline V gives CDR1 MNHEY, CDR2 SMNVEV (reference sequence). This CDR3 spans 13 amino acids. The CDR3 loop reads CASSVGANGELFF. CDR3 coding DNA: TGTGCCAGCAGTGTAGGGGCGAACGGGGAGCTGTTTTTT.

V and J are TRBV27 and TRBJ1-1; tentative D call: TRBD1 (6 bases). Trimming left V 5 bases short and J 0 bases short, with 13 bases between. Germline-derived CDR1 and CDR2 are MNHEY and SMNVEV (reference sequence). The CDR3 sequence is 15 residues long. This CDR3 is CASSIHRDMNTEAFF. CDR3 DNA: TGTGCCAGCAGTATCCACCGGGACATGAACACTGAAGCTTTCTTT.

The CDR3 loop reads CASSLGGTGAGNTIYF. The CDR3 DNA is TGTGCCAGCAGCCTTGGGGGGACAGGGGCTGGAAACACCATATATTTT. V is TRBV9 and J is TRBJ1-3, with 10 bases lining up with TRBD1. V dropped 4 bases and J dropped 2; count of bases not matched to a gene: 6. Per germline, CDR1 SGDLS and CDR2 YYNGEE. There are 16 residues in the CDR3.

Written as DNA, the CDR3 is TGTGCCAGCAGCGTAGCTCTGGGAGGCTATGGCTACACCTTC. It encodes CASSVALGGYGYTF. V and J are TRBV9 and TRBJ1-2; D unclear. V was trimmed by 0 bases and J by 4 bases, leaving 10 bases between them. Looked up from germline, CDR1 is SGDLS and CDR2 is YYNGEE. The CDR3 covers 14 residues.

As for this clone: Distinct nucleotide sequences in the sample also encode this CDR3. The rearrangement links TRBV5-4 to TRBJ2-2; 7 bases line up with TRBD1. CDR1 is SGHNT and CDR2 is YYREEE in the germline V gene (reference sequence). V lost 4 bases, J lost 4 bases, and 4 bases stayed unmatched. This CDR3 has 14 amino acids. The chain's CDR3 is CASSPYRGTGELFF. CDR3 coding DNA: TGTGCCAGCAGCCCCTACAGGGGCACCGGGGAGCTGTTTTTT.

The V gene is TRBV19, the J gene TRBJ2-3; no clear D. This CDR3 spans 14 amino acids. The V end was cut by 0 bases, the J end by 5 bases, with 9 bases between. Germline assignment: CDR1 LNHDA and CDR2 SQIVND (reference sequence). CDR3 bases: TGTGCCAGTAGTATAGATCTATTCCGAGATACGCAGTATTTT. Residues: CASSIDLFRDTQYF.

The chain joins TRBV18 to TRBJ1-1; D possibly corresponds to TRBD1 (5 bases). CDR3 length: 14 residues. V lost 3 bases to trimming and J lost 2 bases, with 10 bases between them. The germline V gene has CDR1 KGHSH and CDR2 LQKENI. In DNA form, the CDR3 reads TGTGCCAGCTCACCGGGACTGATTAACACTGAAGCTTTCTTT. It translates to CASSPGLINTEAFF.